This TCR beta chain was sequenced in a study of cytomegalovirus exposure and HLA in healthy donors. PCR primers comprised 60 Vbeta and 13 Jbeta primers. Data came from immunoSEQ multiplex PCR; TCRdb stores just in-frame clones and leaves some out. The sample has roughly 120,000 clones; around 73% are singletons. Study-wide findings and caveats: The CMV antigen specificity of a few CMV-associated chains was confirmed through in vitro analysis. A prior analysis recorded that most TCR beta V segments were productive about 87% or about 30% of the time. TCR beta chains associated with HLA were, in a later analysis, more clonally expanded than equally common others.

Germline V gene data show CDR1 as SGHVS and CDR2 as FQNEAQ. This CDR3 is 13 amino acids long. V lost 1 base and J 3 bases, leaving 7 bases between the germline ends. This clone was seen a handful of times. The antigen remains unidentified. The TCR originated in a woman in her forties in good health and CMV-seropositive. The chain couples TRBV7-8 to TRBJ2-7; D perhaps matches TRBD2 (5 bases). The sequencing input was PBMCs. Here the CDR3 reads CASSLELVYEQYF. CDR3 nucleotide sequence: TGTGCCAGCAGCTTAGAACTAGTCTACGAGCAGTACTTC. Filled out from reference TRBV7-8 and TRBJ2-7, the complete variable domain reads GAGVSQSPRYKVAKRGQDVALRCDPISGHVSLFWYQQALGQGPEFLTYFQNEAQLDKSGLPSDRFFAERPEGSVSTLKIQRTQQEDSAVYLCASSLELVYEQYFGPGTRLTVT.